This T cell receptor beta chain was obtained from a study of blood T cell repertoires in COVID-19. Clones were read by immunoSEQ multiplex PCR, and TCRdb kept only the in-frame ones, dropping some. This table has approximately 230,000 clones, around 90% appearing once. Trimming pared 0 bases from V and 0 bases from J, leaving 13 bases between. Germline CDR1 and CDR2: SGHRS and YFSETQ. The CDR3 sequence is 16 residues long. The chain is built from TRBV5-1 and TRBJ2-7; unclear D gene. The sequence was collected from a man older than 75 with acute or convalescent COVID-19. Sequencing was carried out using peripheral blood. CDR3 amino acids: CASSLVSGSSSYEQYF. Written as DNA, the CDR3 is TGCGCCAGCAGCTTGGTTTCGGGTAGCAGCTCCTACGAGCAGTACTTC.